In this sample, the clone carrying this T cell receptor (beta chain) turned up a few times. What it recognizes is unknown. The sample is drawn from a study of response to subunit inactivated influenza vaccine. Findings and caveats of the study: Every seasonal influenza vaccination brings in few new T cells, the authors suggested.

Germline V gives CDR1 SGHTA, CDR2 FQGNSA. The CDR3 consists of 14 residues. The V gene lost 5 bases and the J gene lost 2 bases, with 13 bases spanning the gap. TCRdb re-called the RT-PCR reads with MiXCR, one entry per CDR3 protein. The sample has about 610,000 distinct CDR3 sequences, 13% to 15% seen once. V usage is TRBV7-2 and J usage is TRBJ2-7, with D possibly called TRBD1 or TRBD2 (5 bases each). The sequence derives from a man aged 50-60 years who received an inactivated influenza vaccine. Specimen: PBMCs from blood, collected 11 to 12 days after vaccination. CDR3 sequence reads: CASSLPGQPYEQYF. CDR3 sequence (DNA): TGTGCCAGCAGCCTCCCGGGGCAACCCTACGAGCAGTACTTC.